The 28 T cell receptor beta chains below come from one sample, sequenced in a study of identical twins. TCRdb re-analysed the 5' RACE reads in MiXCR, keeping a single row per CDR3 protein. The sample yields about 920,000 distinct CDR3 sequences, roughly 12% seen once. These data were likewise used in another study, on yellow fever vaccine responses in identical twins.

Sequenced: PBMCs. These receptors originate from a woman aged 18-29 years in good health.

This clonotype occurred many times. The V gene is TRBV6-1, the J gene TRBJ2-5; D possibly corresponds to TRBD2 (7 bases). The CDR3 is 16 amino acids. Between the trimmed V and J ends, which lost 7 bases and 5 bases, there was a span of 23 bases. Germline V gene sequence: CDR1 MNHNS, CDR2 SASEGT. CDR3 in amino acids: CASTPNLGGARETQYF. CDR3 nucleotide sequence: TGTGCCAGCACTCCCAATTTGGGGGGGGCGCGGGAGACCCAGTACTTC.

This clonotype was seen a few times. The chain uses TRBV15 and TRBJ2-1; D is unresolved. The V end was cut by 2 bases, the J end by 0 bases, with 14 bases between. CDR1 and CDR2 (germline): LNHNV, YYDKDF (reference sequence). This CDR3 is 17 amino acids long. CDR3 loop: CATSRLYPVDSYNEQFF. In nucleotides, the CDR3 is TGTGCCACCAGCAGACTATACCCGGTAGACTCCTACAATGAGCAGTTCTTC.

V and J are TRBV20-1 and TRBJ2-7; possible D gene TRBD1, 6 bases. Trimming stripped 4 bases from V and 3 bases from J, with 13 bases between. CDR3 length equals 13 residues. Germline-derived CDR1 and CDR2 are DFQATT and SNEGSKA (reference sequence). In DNA, the CDR3 is TGCAGTGCTAACGAGGGGGTGGACTACGAGCAGTACTTC. Translation: CSANEGVDYEQYF.

This clonotype was recorded a few times. This chain connects TRBV6-1 to TRBJ2-3; D remains unclear. CDR1 is MNHNS, CDR2 SASEGT, per germline. The V and J ends lost 0 bases and 0 bases respectively, with 7 bases between them. There are 15 residues in the CDR3. CDR3 nucleotides: TGTGCCAGCAGTGAAGCGCAGACTAGCACAGATACGCAGTATTTT. Protein product: CASSEAQTSTDTQYF.

In this sample, this clonotype turned up a few times. The chain is built from TRBV20-1 and TRBJ2-1; 8 nucleotides match TRBD1. The CDR3 totals 12 residues. V shed 6 bases, J shed 10 bases, and the junction held 8 bases outside the gene matches. CDR1 DFQATT and CDR2 SNEGSKA come from the germline V gene (reference sequence). As DNA, the CDR3 is TGCAGTGCGAGCGACAGGGGTTCGGAGCAGTTCTTC. This codes for CSASDRGSEQFF.

This clonotype was observed a few times. V gene TRBV19 combines with J gene TRBJ1-5; D uncertain. This CDR3 is 15 amino acids long. V was clipped by 3 bases and J by 2 bases, with 11 bases between them. Looked up from germline, CDR1 is LNHDA and CDR2 is SQIVND (reference sequence). The CDR3 here is CASSMPSAGNQPQHF. CDR3 sequence (DNA): TGTGCCAGTAGTATGCCCTCAGCGGGCAATCAGCCCCAGCATTTT.

This clonotype was counted a few times. The CDR3: CASSFQAGQHNEQFF. CDR3 in DNA: TGTGCCAGCAGTTTTCAAGCGGGGCAACACAATGAGCAGTTCTTC. This rearrangement joins TRBV12-3 or TRBV12-4 to TRBJ2-1; 7 positions agree with TRBD2. Trimming at V came to 3 bases and at J to 5 bases, leaving 7 bases not matched to a gene. CDR3 length: 15 residues.

This clonotype has at least ten counts. The chain carries TRBV27 and TRBJ2-5; 8 bases align to TRBD1. V lost 5 bases and J lost 0; bases outside the gene matches: 2. CDR1 and CDR2 from the germline V gene are MNHEY and SMNVEV (reference sequence). This CDR3 is 14 amino acids long. In nucleotides, the CDR3 is TGTGCCAGCAGTAGACAGGGGTACCAAGAGACCCAGTACTTC. This codes for CASSRQGYQETQYF.

This clonotype has just a few counts. The chain links TRBV5-1 to TRBJ1-3, with 10 bases matching TRBD1. CDR1 and CDR2 (germline): SGHRS, YFSETQ. Trimming at V came to 4 bases and at J to 9 bases, leaving 10 bases not matched to a gene. The CDR3 loop spans 15 amino acids. The CDR3 nucleotides are TGCGCCAGCAGCGAAAGGGACAGGGGACTCGCCACCATATATTTT. It codes for CASSERDRGLATIYF.

The chain has TRBV28 and TRBJ1-1, with no clear D. Germline CDR1 reads MDHEN; CDR2 reads SYDVKM. The CDR3 loop spans 13 amino acids. V was shortened by 2 bases and J by 8 bases, with 12 bases between the two germline ends. DNA of the CDR3: TGTGCCAGCAGTTTACACTATTCGGGAGAAGCTTTCTTT. Protein: CASSLHYSGEAFF.

This clonotype was seen just once. V and J are TRBV9 and TRBJ2-2; TRBD1 is a possible D gene (6 bases). Deletions cut 4 bases from V and 4 bases from J, with 14 bases between. Germline V gives CDR1 SGDLS, CDR2 YYNGEE. The CDR3 extends over 15 amino acids. The DNA for the CDR3 is TGTGCCAGCAGCCCCAAGGACAGAACCACCGGGGAGCTGTTTTTT. Its translation is CASSPKDRTTGELFF.

This clonotype was seen more than once but under ten times. The chain recombines TRBV20-1 with TRBJ2-7, with 8 nucleotides matching TRBD2. The V segment lost 3 bases and the J segment 1 base; nucleotides outside the gene matches: 2. CDR3 length: 13 residues. Germline V gene sequence: CDR1 DFQATT, CDR2 SNEGSKA (reference sequence). The CDR3 DNA is TGCAGTGCTAGGCGGGGGGCATCCTACGAGCAGTACGTC. This encodes CSARRGASYEQYV.

With regard to this clonotype: At one end, the junction sequence differs from germline, possibly due to a read error. The chain employs TRBV3-1 and TRBJ2-3; TRBD2 agrees at 9 bases. Germline CDR1 and CDR2: LGHDT and YNNKEL (reference sequence). There are 15 residues in the CDR3. CDR3 region: CACSQRLAVTDTQYF. CDR3 coding DNA: TGTGCCTGCAGCCAGAGACTAGCGGTTACAGATACGCAGTATTTT.

This clonotype was seen a few times. The gene calls are TRBV15 and TRBJ2-3, with D perhaps matching TRBD1 (6 bases). The CDR3 runs 17 residues. V lost 1 base and J lost 2, with 16 bases in between. Germline V gene lookup returns CDR1 LNHNV and CDR2 YYDKDF (reference sequence). The CDR3 region has the DNA TGTGCCACCAGCAGAGGCCAGGGTCAGGGGAACACAGATACGCAGTATTTT. Translating gives CATSRGQGQGNTDTQYF.

This clonotype occurred many times. V gene TRBV27 combines with J gene TRBJ2-3, with D unresolved. Per the germline V gene, CDR1 is MNHEY and CDR2 is SMNVEV (reference sequence). The CDR3 consists of 11 residues. V lost 7 bases, J lost 3 bases, and 5 bases lay in between. As DNA, the CDR3 is TGTGCCAGCACAGGTACAGATACGCAGTATTTT. Translated: CASTGTDTQYF.

This clonotype has more than one count but fewer than ten. The chain uses TRBV6-1 and TRBJ1-6; TRBD1 matches at 9 bases. This CDR3 spans 15 amino acids. Trimming removed 4 bases from V and 6 bases from J; junction bases left unmatched: 4. The germline CDR1 and CDR2 sequences are MNHNS and SASEGT. CDR3 nucleotide sequence: TGTGCCAGCAGTGGGGACAGGGAGATTAATTCACCCCTCCACTTT. The encoded protein is CASSGDREINSPLHF.

This clonotype was seen at least ten times. This chain links TRBV29-1 with TRBJ2-5; possible D gene TRBD1, 5 bases. The V gene lost 6 bases and the J gene lost 5 bases, with 19 bases spanning the gap. Germline lookup yields CDR1 SQVTM and CDR2 ANQGSEA. The CDR3 is 14 amino acids. CDR3 sequence reads: CSVDDSISEETQYF. For the CDR3, the DNA is TGCAGCGTCGATGACAGTATCTCCGAGGAGACCCAGTACTTC.

The chain has TRBV6-1 and TRBJ2-3, with 10 bases fitting TRBD2. Germline trimming cut 7 bases from V and 0 bases from J; bases unmatched to any gene: 1. CDR1 is MNHNS, CDR2 SASEGT, per germline. The CDR3 is 14 amino acids. The CDR3 sequence is CASKAGGSTDTQYF. In DNA form, the CDR3 reads TGTGCCAGCAAAGCGGGGGGGAGCACAGATACGCAGTATTTT.

The sample holds a few counts of this clonotype. The chain joins TRBV5-1 to TRBJ1-2, with no clear D. This CDR3 has 14 residues. Looked up from germline, CDR1 is SGHRS and CDR2 is YFSETQ. V was clipped by 4 bases and J by 9 bases, with 19 bases between them. CDR3 in DNA: TGCGCCAGCAGCCCGACGGACGGCCAGTCGAGCTACACCTTC. It encodes CASSPTDGQSSYTF.

This clonotype was found a few times. For the CDR3, the DNA is TGTGCCAGCAGCTTAGATCTGGACACTACCTACGAGCAGTACTTC. It yields the protein CASSLDLDTTYEQYF. The J gene is TRBJ2-7, the V gene TRBV11-2; D is perhaps TRBD1 (5 bases). CDR1 and CDR2 from the germline V gene are SGHAT and FQNNGV. V lost 0 bases and J lost 2, with 11 bases in between. The CDR3 contains 15 residues.

In this sample, this clonotype turned up a few times. The chain has TRBV5-6 and TRBJ2-7; 8 bases map to TRBD1. The V and J ends lost 4 bases and 3 bases, in that order; junction bases with no gene match: 15. CDR1 is SGHDT and CDR2 is YYEEEE in the germline V gene. The CDR3 loop spans 17 amino acids. The CDR3 sequence is CASSRASGQAFDYEQYV. DNA of the CDR3: TGTGCCAGCAGCAGGGCTTCGGGACAGGCTTTTGACTACGAGCAGTACGTC.

This clonotype has a handful of counts. This chain links TRBV6-1 with TRBJ2-3, with 14 bases matching TRBD2. Germline V gives CDR1 MNHNS, CDR2 SASEGT. Losses at the gene ends were 6 bases for V and 1 base for J; bases not matched to a gene: 6. This CDR3 spans 17 amino acids. The CDR3 region is CASRSPGLAGGTDTQYF. CDR3 DNA sequence: TGTGCCAGCAGGTCCCCGGGACTAGCGGGAGGCACAGATACGCAGTATTTT.

This clonotype has just a few counts. This chain connects TRBV3-1 to TRBJ1-5, with a tentative D call TRBD1 (6 bases). Germline V gene data show CDR1 as LGHDT and CDR2 as YNNKEL (reference sequence). Trimming pared 2 bases from V and 2 bases from J, leaving 19 bases between. The CDR3 covers 18 residues. The CDR3 loop reads CASSQKIGGGLRNQPQHF. The CDR3 nucleotides read TGTGCCAGCAGCCAAAAAATAGGTGGGGGGCTTCGCAATCAGCCCCAGCATTTT.

In this sample, this clonotype turned up many times. This chain joins TRBV28 and TRBJ1-3; 9 bases line up with TRBD1. This CDR3 has 14 residues. J gave up 3 bases and V 9 bases, and 6 bases lay outside the gene matches. CDR1 MDHEN and CDR2 SYDVKM come from the germline V gene. The CDR3, as DNA: TGTGCCAGTGGGACAGGGCTTTATGGAAACACCATATATTTT. Translated, it gives CASGTGLYGNTIYF.

This clonotype was observed a handful of times. The chain employs TRBV5-1 and TRBJ2-7; D perhaps matches TRBD2 (5 bases). The CDR3 length is 14 residues. Germline V gives CDR1 SGHRS, CDR2 YFSETQ. V dropped 6 bases and J dropped 5 bases, with 18 bases sitting between them. The CDR3 nucleotides are TGCGCCAGCACCCAAGCCGGAGCGGTGCACGAGCAGTACTTC. Translating it yields CASTQAGAVHEQYF.

This clonotype was counted only a few times. The chain couples TRBV10-3 to TRBJ1-1; tentative D call: TRBD1 (5 bases). Germline V lookup: CDR1 ENHRY, CDR2 SYGVKD. V lost 2 bases and J 5 bases, leaving 12 bases between the germline ends. The CDR3 has 14 amino acids. The DNA of the CDR3 is TGTGCCATCAGTGAGGTGGGGGTGAGAACTGAAGCTTTCTTT. Translated: CAISEVGVRTEAFF.

The gene calls are TRBV10-3 and TRBJ2-1; TRBD2 agrees at 8 bases. This CDR3 contains 14 residues. The junction had 4 bases not matched to a gene; V was cut back by 4 bases and J by 5 bases. The V gene's germline CDR1 is ENHRY and CDR2 SYGVKD. DNA of the CDR3: TGTGCCATCAGTGGGACGGGAGGGAACAATGAGCAGTTCTTC. Amino acid sequence: CAISGTGGNNEQFF.

This clonotype was detected a few times. Here the CDR3 reads CSARDVRALTNTEAFF. The CDR3 DNA reads TGCAGTGCTAGAGATGTCAGGGCACTTACGAACACTGAAGCTTTCTTT. The J gene is TRBJ1-1, the V gene TRBV20-1, with a tentative D call TRBD1 (5 bases). The CDR3 spans 16 residues. CDR1 is DFQATT and CDR2 is SNEGSKA in the germline V gene (reference sequence). V lost 0 bases, J lost 1 base, and 15 bases lay in between.